These 28 T cell receptor beta chains originate from one sample sequenced in a study of glioma-infiltrating T cells after dendritic cell vaccination. Sequenced by immunoSEQ multiplex PCR; TCRdb stores in-frame clones only, minus some. The sample holds over 90,000 clones; 81% are singletons and the top ten take around 12%. Sequencing was performed on blood, taken before dendritic cell vaccination. The receptors were sampled from a human donor with glioblastoma.

The rearrangement uses TRBV2 and TRBJ2-1, with 11 bases identical to TRBD2. Trimming removed 6 bases from V and 5 bases from J; junction bases left unmatched: 3. The germline V gene encodes CDR1 SNHLY and CDR2 FYNNEI. This CDR3 is built from 14 residues. CDR3 DNA sequence: TGTGCCAGCAGCGGGACTAGCGGAAACAATGAGCAGTTCTTC. Translated: CASSGTSGNNEQFF.

For the CDR3, the DNA is TGTGCCACCAGCAGAGGGACAGCTAACTATGGCTACACCTTC. Its translation: CATSRGTANYGYTF. This sequence joins TRBV15 and TRBJ1-2, with D possibly matching TRBD1 (6 bases). This CDR3 region has 14 residues. The V end lost 1 base, the J end lost 0 bases, and 6 bases lay between the germline ends. Germline CDR1 is LNHNV and CDR2 is YYDKDF (reference sequence).

The chain uses TRBV13 and TRBJ2-7, with TRBD2 matching over 10 bases. This CDR3 spans 15 amino acids. Germline V lookup: CDR1 PRHDT, CDR2 FYEKMQ (reference sequence). V was clipped by 5 bases and J by 5 bases; unmatched bases: 9. DNA for the CDR3: TGTGCCAGCAGCCCCGGGGGACTAGCGCGCCACGAGCAGTACTTC. Translating gives CASSPGGLARHEQYF.

The V and J genes are TRBV10-3 and TRBJ2-5, with TRBD2 identical over 8 bases. Germline CDR1 and CDR2: ENHRY and SYGVKD. This CDR3 has 15 residues. The junction had 8 bases not matched to a gene; V was cut back by 4 bases and J by 4 bases. CDR3: CAISVRGGAGETQYF. The CDR3 DNA reads TGTGCCATCAGTGTTCGGGGGGGGGCCGGAGAGACCCAGTACTTC.

This clone was seen only once. This chain uses TRBV19 with TRBJ2-3; D is perhaps TRBD2 (6 bases). Germline CDR1 is LNHDA and CDR2 is SQIVND (reference sequence). This CDR3 region has 18 residues. Deletions cut 3 bases from V and 7 bases from J, with 26 bases between. This chain's CDR3 is CASSMIGVGTGVSNTQYF. For the CDR3, the DNA is TGTGCCAGTAGTATGATCGGGGTAGGGACGGGGGTCTCGAATACGCAGTATTTT.

Concerning this clone itself: Relative to the germline gene, one junction end is altered; a read error may explain this. The V gene is TRBV7-9, the J gene TRBJ1-2; 11 nucleotides line up with TRBD1. CDR1 and CDR2 from the germline V gene are SEHNR and FQNEAQ (reference sequence). The CDR3 is made up of 18 amino acids. Here the CDR3 reads CASSRPGQGGRRLYGNTF. The CDR3 region has the DNA TGTGCCAGCAGTCGGCCGGGACAGGGGGGGAGGAGACTTTATGGCAACACCTTC. Filled out from reference TRBV7-9 and TRBJ1-2, the complete variable domain reads DTGVSQNPRHKITKRGQNVTFRCDPISEHNRLYWYRQTLGQGPEFLTYFQNEAQLEKSRLLSDRFSAERPKGSFSTLEIQRTEQGDSAMYLCASSRPGQGGRRLYGNTFGSGTRLTVV.

This sequence joins TRBV7-2 and TRBJ1-2; D is perhaps TRBD1 (6 bases). The CDR3 is 16 amino acids. Between the trimmed V and J ends, which lost 4 bases and 6 bases, there was a span of 21 bases. CDR1 is SGHTA and CDR2 is FQGNSA in the germline V gene. DNA for the CDR3: TGTGCCAGCAGCTCTTTTTCGGGGGGGGCAGGGGATGGCTACACCTTC. Protein product: CASSSFSGGAGDGYTF. The full variable domain, completed using reference TRBV7-2 and TRBJ1-2, is GAGVSQSPSNKVTEKGKDVELRCDPISGHTALYWYRQSLGQGLEFLIYFQGNSAPDKSGLPSDRFSAERTGGSVSTLTIQRTQQEDSAVYLCASSSFSGGAGDGYTFGSGTRLTVV.

This clone was seen just once. The rearrangement links TRBV30 to TRBJ1-1; 7 nucleotides align to TRBD1. Germline V gene data show CDR1 as GTSNPN and CDR2 as SVGIG (reference sequence). The CDR3 runs to 12 residues. The V segment lost 5 bases and the J segment 4 bases; nucleotides outside the gene matches: 4. The CDR3 reads CAWGPGGTEAFF. The CDR3 DNA reads as TGTGCCTGGGGGCCAGGGGGCACTGAAGCTTTCTTT.

The chain combines TRBV7-9 with TRBJ2-7, with 9 nucleotides matching TRBD1. With 5 bases clipped from V and 6 bases from J, the junction kept 5 bases outside the gene matches. Germline V lookup: CDR1 SEHNR, CDR2 FQNEAQ (reference sequence). There are 13 residues in the CDR3. CDR3 in DNA: TGTGCCAGCAGCGTAGGGACAGGGTTCGAGCAGTACTTC. Translating gives CASSVGTGFEQYF.

The chain is built from TRBV11-3 and TRBJ2-7, with 8 bases aligning to TRBD2. V shed 2 bases and J 6 bases; nucleotides not matched to a gene: 3. The CDR3 length is 13 residues. CDR1 is SGHNT and CDR2 is YENEEA in the germline V gene. Here the CDR3 reads CASSLIGTSEQYF. Written as DNA, the CDR3 is TGTGCCAGCAGCTTAATAGGGACTAGCGAGCAGTACTTC.

The V gene is TRBV29-1, the J gene TRBJ1-1; 9 nucleotides agree with TRBD1. The CDR3 contains 12 residues. Per the germline V gene, CDR1 is SQVTM and CDR2 is ANQGSEA. The V and J ends lost 7 bases and 4 bases, in that order; junction bases with no gene match: 4. The chain's CDR3 is CSAGTGITEAFF. In DNA form, the CDR3 reads TGCAGCGCGGGGACAGGGATCACTGAAGCTTTCTTT.

The V call is TRBV30, the J call TRBJ1-1; a weak D match, TRBD1 (6 bases). The V end was cut by 3 bases, the J end by 3 bases, with 11 bases between. CDR3 length equals 13 residues. In germline, CDR1 is GTSNPN, CDR2 SVGIG (reference sequence). The CDR3 sequence: CAWRFNRDTEAFF. The CDR3 region has the DNA TGTGCCTGGAGGTTTAACAGGGACACTGAAGCTTTCTTT. The full variable domain, its missing parts supplied by reference TRBV30 and TRBJ1-1, is SQTIHQWPATLVQPVGSPLSLECTVEGTSNPNLYWYRQAAGRGLQLLFYSVGIGQISSEVPQNLSASRPQDRQFILSSKKLLLSDSGFYLCAWRFNRDTEAFFGQGTRLTVV.

This clone was observed a single time. Other DNA sequences in this specimen translate into the identical CDR3. The chain is built from TRBV30 and TRBJ1-4; 7 nucleotides align to TRBD1. The CDR3 loop spans 12 amino acids. J was trimmed by 7 bases and V by 3 bases; bases with no gene match: 2. Looked up from germline, CDR1 is GTSNPN and CDR2 is SVGIG (reference sequence). The CDR3 region is CAWRRDSEKLFF. CDR3 nucleotide sequence: TGTGCCTGGAGAAGGGACAGTGAAAAACTGTTTTTT.

The rearrangement links TRBV5-1 to TRBJ1-6; possibly TRBD1 for D (6 bases). The CDR3 contains 15 residues. Germline V CDR1 and CDR2: SGHRS, YFSETQ. The ends were cut back, 0 bases at V and 7 bases at J, with 11 bases in the middle. The DNA for the CDR3 is TGCGCCAGCAGCTTGGGGCAGGGGAAAAATTCACCCCTCCACTTT. Protein product: CASSLGQGKNSPLHF.

The chain couples TRBV6-5 to TRBJ2-1; D uncertain. Trimming removed 2 bases at V and 8 bases at J, with 13 bases between. The CDR3 has 14 amino acids. CDR1 is MNHEY and CDR2 is SVGAGI in the germline V gene. CDR3 coding DNA: TGTGCCAGCAGTTACCGAACGGAAAGCGATGAGCAGTTCTTC. As protein: CASSYRTESDEQFF.

This clone was observed a few times. The rearrangement uses TRBV19 and TRBJ1-2; D perhaps matches TRBD1 (6 bases). The CDR3 is 15 residues long. Trimming pared 3 bases from V and 3 bases from J, leaving 14 bases between. Germline V gene lookup returns CDR1 LNHDA and CDR2 SQIVND (reference sequence). The CDR3 bases are TGTGCCAGTAGTATGGATCAGGGGAGAGACTATGGCTACACCTTC. This sequence encodes CASSMDQGRDYGYTF. Supplemented by reference TRBV19 and TRBJ1-2, the full variable domain reads DGGITQSPKYLFRKEGQNVTLSCEQNLNHDAMYWYRQDPGQGLRLIYYSQIVNDFQKGDIAEGYSVSREKKESFPLTVTSAQKNPTAFYLCASSMDQGRDYGYTFGSGTRLTVV.

This rearrangement joins TRBV9 to TRBJ2-2; the D is unclear. The CDR3 consists of 14 residues. Trimming took 0 bases from V and 5 from J, leaving 8 bases between them. Germline values: CDR1 SGDLS, CDR2 YYNGEE. The CDR3 spells CASSVVEETGELFF. The CDR3 DNA is TGTGCCAGCAGCGTAGTCGAAGAGACCGGGGAGCTGTTTTTT. Complete variable domain (other parts from reference TRBV9 and TRBJ2-2): DSGVTQTPKHLITATGQRVTLRCSPRSGDLSVYWYQQSLDQGLQFLIQYYNGEERAKGNILERFSAQQFPDLHSELNLSSLELGDSALYFCASSVVEETGELFFGEGSRLTVL.

The J gene is TRBJ2-2, the V gene TRBV7-6; D perhaps matches TRBD1 (5 bases). V lost 2 bases and J 4 bases, leaving 14 bases between the germline ends. Per the germline V gene, CDR1 is SGHVS and CDR2 is FNYEAQ. The CDR3 contains 16 residues. The CDR3 here is CASSLSTPDSTGELFF. The CDR3 coding sequence is TGTGCCAGCAGCTTAAGTACCCCTGACAGCACCGGGGAGCTGTTTTTT.

The chain combines TRBV6-5 with TRBJ2-7, with a possible D match to TRBD2 (6 bases). V was clipped by 0 bases and J by 3 bases, with 6 bases between them. This CDR3 has 13 amino acids. The germline gives CDR1 MNHEY, CDR2 SVGAGI. Written as DNA, the CDR3 is TGTGCCAGCAGTTACTCGCGGGACTACGAGCAGTACTTC. Protein: CASSYSRDYEQYF.

The chain is built from TRBV7-9 and TRBJ2-1; a weak D match, TRBD1 (5 bases). Between the trimmed V and J ends, which lost 5 bases and 6 bases, there was a span of 11 bases. The CDR3 sequence is 13 residues long. Germline assignment: CDR1 SEHNR and CDR2 FQNEAQ (reference sequence). The CDR3: CASSEGVFNEQFF. CDR3 nucleotides: TGTGCCAGCAGCGAAGGGGTGTTCAATGAGCAGTTCTTC.

This clone has just a few counts. The gene calls are TRBV2 and TRBJ1-5; D is uncertain. The CDR3 has 12 residues. Trimming stripped 6 bases from V and 4 bases from J, with 7 bases between. In germline, CDR1 is SNHLY, CDR2 FYNNEI. The CDR3 sequence: CASRNSNQPQHF. CDR3 bases: TGTGCCAGCAGAAACAGTAATCAGCCCCAGCATTTT.

DNA of the CDR3: TGTGCCAGCAGCCCAGGTCCTAACTATGGCTACACCTTC. Translated: CASSPGPNYGYTF. The gene calls are TRBV7-2 and TRBJ1-2; D uncertain. CDR1 is SGHTA, CDR2 FQGNSA, per germline. Deletions cut 5 bases from V and 0 bases from J, with 7 bases between. CDR3 length equals 13 residues.

The J gene is TRBJ2-3, the V gene TRBV5-1; 9 bases map to TRBD2. V was clipped by 1 base and J by 0 bases; unmatched bases: 6. Germline CDR1 is SGHRS and CDR2 is YFSETQ. This CDR3 region has 17 residues. For the CDR3, the DNA is TGCGCCAGCAGCTTGTTTTCTAGCGGGGTCAGCACAGATACGCAGTATTTT. It encodes CASSLFSSGVSTDTQYF.

The genes are TRBV4-3 and TRBJ2-7, with TRBD1 as a possible D gene (6 bases). The end of the DNA aligns better with TRBJ2-5, so the J call may be wrong. CDR1 is LGHNA, CDR2 YSLEER, per germline. This CDR3 contains 16 residues. In DNA form, the CDR3 reads TGCGCCAGCAGCCAAGGTCTCTGGGACATCATAGAGACCCAGTACTTC. Amino acid sequence: CASSQGLWDIIETQYF.

The chain couples TRBV27 to TRBJ2-7, with D possibly TRBD2 on 5 matching bases. This CDR3 contains 17 residues. Germline V gene data show CDR1 as MNHEY and CDR2 as SMNVEV (reference sequence). Trimming left V 5 bases short and J 4 bases short, with 24 bases between. The CDR3 spells CASSPSQSLTMPYEQYF. The CDR3 DNA is TGTGCCAGCAGTCCCTCCCAATCCCTGACTATGCCGTACGAGCAGTACTTC.

This sequence joins TRBV6-5 and TRBJ2-7; 7 nucleotides line up with TRBD2. Trimming removed 5 bases from V and 8 bases from J; junction bases left unmatched: 9. Germline assignment: CDR1 MNHEY and CDR2 SVGAGI. This CDR3 spans 13 amino acids. The CDR3 sequence: CASSTPGGLQQYF. The DNA for the CDR3 is TGTGCCAGCAGTACCCCGGGAGGCCTCCAGCAGTACTTC.

CDR3 sequence: CASSLLGLNYGYTF. DNA of the CDR3: TGTGCCAGCAGTCTTTTGGGCCTTAACTATGGCTACACCTTC. The V call is TRBV6-5, the J call TRBJ1-2; D uncertain. The CDR3 runs to 14 residues. Germline V gives CDR1 MNHEY, CDR2 SVGAGI. The V end lost 5 bases, the J end lost 1 base, and 11 bases lay between the germline ends.

The CDR3, as DNA: TGTGCCAGCAGCTTAGACAGTTTAGATGGCTACACCTTC. Translation gives CASSLDSLDGYTF. The chain recombines TRBV7-2 with TRBJ1-2; D gene uncertain. The germline V gene encodes CDR1 SGHTA and CDR2 FQGNSA. V was pared by 1 base and J by 6 bases, with 9 bases between. This CDR3 is built from 13 residues.